The source of this TCR beta chain is a study of cytomegalovirus exposure and HLA in healthy donors. The table lists this clone with a few counts. CDR3 length: 15 amino acids. Germline V CDR1 and CDR2: MNHNS, SASEGT. Trimming cost V 5 bases and J 2 bases; bases outside gene matches: 5. In the PCR, 60 Vbeta and 13 Jbeta primers were used. Sequenced by immunoSEQ multiplex PCR; TCRdb stores in-frame clones only, minus some. In the table there are about 270,000 clones, just over 70% of which are singletons. This sequence was found in a female donor in good health and CMV-seronegative. Material for sequencing was PBMCs. J is TRBJ2-7 and V is TRBV6-1; 11 bases fit TRBD2. CDR3 amino acids: CASSQLAGGPYEQYF. DNA for the CDR3: TGTGCCAGCAGTCAATTAGCGGGAGGGCCCTACGAGCAGTACTTC.